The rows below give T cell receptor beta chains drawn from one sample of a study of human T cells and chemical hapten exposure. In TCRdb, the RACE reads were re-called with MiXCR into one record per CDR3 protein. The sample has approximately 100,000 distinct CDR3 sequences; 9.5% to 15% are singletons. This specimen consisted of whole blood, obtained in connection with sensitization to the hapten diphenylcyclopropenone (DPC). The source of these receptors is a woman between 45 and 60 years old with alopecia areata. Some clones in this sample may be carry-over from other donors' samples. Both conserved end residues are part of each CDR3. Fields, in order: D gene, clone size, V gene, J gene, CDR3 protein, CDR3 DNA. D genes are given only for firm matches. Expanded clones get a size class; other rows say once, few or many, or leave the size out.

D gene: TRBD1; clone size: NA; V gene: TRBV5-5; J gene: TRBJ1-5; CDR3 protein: CASSLLRQGGNQPQHF; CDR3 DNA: TGTGCCAGCAGCCTCCTAAGACAGGGCGGCAATCAGCCCCAGCATTTT
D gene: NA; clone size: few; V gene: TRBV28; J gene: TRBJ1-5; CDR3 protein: CASMGQGYRGNQPQHF; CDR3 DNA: TGTGCCAGCATGGGTCAGGGCTATCGAGGCAATCAGCCCCAGCATTTT
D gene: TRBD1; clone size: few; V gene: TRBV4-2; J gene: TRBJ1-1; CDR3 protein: CASSQRQGENTEAFF; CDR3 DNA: TGTGCCAGCAGCCAACGACAGGGGGAGAACACTGAAGCTTTCTTT
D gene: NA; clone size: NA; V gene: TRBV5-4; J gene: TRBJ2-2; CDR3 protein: CASSPKTTGELFF; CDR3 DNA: TGTGCCAGCAGCCCCAAGACCACCGGGGAGCTGTTTTTT
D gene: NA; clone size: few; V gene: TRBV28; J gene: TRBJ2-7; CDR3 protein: CASSELDEQYF; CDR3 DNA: TGTGCCAGCAGCGAATTAGACGAGCAGTACTTC
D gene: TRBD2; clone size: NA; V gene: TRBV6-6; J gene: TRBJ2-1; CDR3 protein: CASSSLIAGYNEQFF; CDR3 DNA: TGTGCCAGCAGCTCCTTGATAGCGGGATACAATGAGCAGTTCTTC
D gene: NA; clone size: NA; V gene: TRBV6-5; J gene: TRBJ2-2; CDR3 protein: CASSALPRNTGELFF; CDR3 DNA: TGTGCCAGCAGCGCGTTACCCAGAAACACCGGGGAGCTGTTTTTT
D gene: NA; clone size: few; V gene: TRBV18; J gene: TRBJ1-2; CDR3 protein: CASSPGAKNNYGYTF; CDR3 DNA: TGTGCCAGCTCACCTGGGGCCAAAAATAACTATGGCTACACCTTC
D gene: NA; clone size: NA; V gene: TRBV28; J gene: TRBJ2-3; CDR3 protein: CASSLIYTDTQYF; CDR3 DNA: TGTGCCAGCAGTTTAATATACACAGATACGCAGTATTTT
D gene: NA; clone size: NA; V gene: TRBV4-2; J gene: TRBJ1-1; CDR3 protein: CASSQVGGSSEAFF; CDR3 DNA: TGTGCCAGCAGCCAAGTTGGAGGGAGTTCGGAAGCTTTCTTT
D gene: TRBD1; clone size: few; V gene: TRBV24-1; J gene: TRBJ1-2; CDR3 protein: CATSDFDRGYGYTF; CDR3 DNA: TGTGCCACCAGTGATTTTGACAGGGGCTACGGCTACACCTTC
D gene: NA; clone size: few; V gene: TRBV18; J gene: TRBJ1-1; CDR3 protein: CASSPLDREAFF; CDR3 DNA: TGTGCCAGCTCACCACTCGACAGGGAAGCTTTCTTT
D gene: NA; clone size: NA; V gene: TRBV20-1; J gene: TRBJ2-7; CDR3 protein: CTGGQGGYEQYF; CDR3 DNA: TGCACTGGGGGTCAGGGGGGCTACGAGCAGTACTTC
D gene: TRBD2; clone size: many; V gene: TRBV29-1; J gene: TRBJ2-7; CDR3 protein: CSAGTSGVEQYF; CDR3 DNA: TGCAGCGCCGGGACTAGCGGGGTCGAGCAGTACTTC
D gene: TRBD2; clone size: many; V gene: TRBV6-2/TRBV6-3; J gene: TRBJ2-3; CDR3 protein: CASARRTSGGRSTDTQYF; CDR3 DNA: TGTGCCAGCGCTCGGCGGACTAGCGGGGGCCGGAGCACAGATACGCAGTATTTT
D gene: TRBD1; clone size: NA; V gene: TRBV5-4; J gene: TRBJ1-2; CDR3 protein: CASSFRAGGSGYTF; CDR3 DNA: TGTGCCAGCAGCTTTCGTGCAGGGGGTTCTGGCTACACCTTC
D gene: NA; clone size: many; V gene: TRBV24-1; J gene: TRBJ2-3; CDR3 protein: CATEATGTDTQYF; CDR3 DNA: TGTGCCACCGAAGCGACTGGGACAGATACGCAGTATTTT